Detailed here is one TCR beta chain. As yet, its antigen is unknown. Libraries were prepared by immunoSEQ multiplex PCR; TCRdb keeps only in-frame clonotypes and omits some of them. The table lists roughly 30,000 clones, more than 75% of them singletons. These data come from a study of STAT5B mutations in CD4+ large granular lymphocyte leukemia. Healthy controls were blood donor buffy coats. The V end was cut by 1 base, the J end by 2 bases, with 8 bases between. The CDR3 runs 14 residues. Germline lookup yields CDR1 LNHNV and CDR2 YYDKDF (reference sequence). Study-wide findings and caveats: Main leukemic clonotypes were patient-specific, but roughly 26% appeared at low frequency elsewhere.

The sequenced sample was CD4+ T cells from blood buffy coats. The sequence derives from a human donor in good health. The chain combines TRBV15 with TRBJ2-5; the D gene is possibly TRBD2 (5 bases). The CDR3 here is CATSRGTQQETQYF. DNA for the CDR3: TGTGCCACCAGCAGAGGGACTCAACAAGAGACCCAGTACTTC.